Sequencing of this T cell receptor beta chain was carried out in a study of PD-1 blockade in classical Hodgkin lymphoma. The study, taken as a whole, reports: With CD4+ cells, TCR diversity rose significantly by C4D1, but not with CD8+ cells.

Exposure to brentuximab vedotin varied, and each patient had relapsed following autologous stem cell transplantation. CDR1 and CDR2 (germline): ENHRY, SYGVKD. The CDR3 sequence is 16 residues long. V lost 4 bases, J lost 3 bases, and 8 bases stayed unmatched. Generated by immunoSEQ multiplex PCR, the TCRdb table keeps only in-frame clones and is missing some. The table lists 89,000 or so clones, 92% of them singletons. In the case of this clone: The antigen remains undetermined.

The sequenced sample was peripheral blood mononuclear cells (PBMCs), obtained before the second cycle of nivolumab. The clonotype was recovered from a human donor with classical Hodgkin lymphoma. The chain has TRBV10-3 and TRBJ2-2, with TRBD2 matching 7 bases. The CDR3 region is CAISGLRGRDTGELFF. CDR3 sequence (DNA): TGTGCCATCAGTGGTCTACGTGGGAGGGACACCGGGGAGCTGTTTTTT.